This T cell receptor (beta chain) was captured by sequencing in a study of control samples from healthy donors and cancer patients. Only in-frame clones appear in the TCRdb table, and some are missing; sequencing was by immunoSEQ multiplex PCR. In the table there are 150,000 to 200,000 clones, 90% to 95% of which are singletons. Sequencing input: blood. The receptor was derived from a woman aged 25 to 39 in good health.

The CDR3 protein is CATSRTGTPTDTQYF. CDR3 sequence (DNA): TGTGCCACCAGCAGAACCGGGACTCCCACAGATACGCAGTATTTT. V is TRBV15 and J is TRBJ2-3; possible D gene TRBD2, 6 bases. Germline CDR1 and CDR2: LNHNV and YYDKDF (reference sequence). The V end was cut by 2 bases, the J end by 2 bases, with 11 bases between. The CDR3 consists of 15 residues.